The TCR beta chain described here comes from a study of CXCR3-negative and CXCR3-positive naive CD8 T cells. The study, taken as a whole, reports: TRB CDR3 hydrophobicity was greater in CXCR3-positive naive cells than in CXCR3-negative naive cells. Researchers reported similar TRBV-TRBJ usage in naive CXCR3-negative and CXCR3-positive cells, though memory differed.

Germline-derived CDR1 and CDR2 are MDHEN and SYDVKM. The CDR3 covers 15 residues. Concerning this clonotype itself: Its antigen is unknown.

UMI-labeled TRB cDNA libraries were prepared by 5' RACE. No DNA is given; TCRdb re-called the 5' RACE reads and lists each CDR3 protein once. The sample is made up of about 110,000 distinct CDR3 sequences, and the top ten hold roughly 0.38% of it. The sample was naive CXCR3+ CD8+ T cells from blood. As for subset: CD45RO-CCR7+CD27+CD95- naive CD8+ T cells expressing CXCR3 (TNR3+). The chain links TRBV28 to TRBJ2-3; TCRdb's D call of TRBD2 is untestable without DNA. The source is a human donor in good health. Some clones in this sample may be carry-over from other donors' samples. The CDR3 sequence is CASTQLAGASDTQYF.